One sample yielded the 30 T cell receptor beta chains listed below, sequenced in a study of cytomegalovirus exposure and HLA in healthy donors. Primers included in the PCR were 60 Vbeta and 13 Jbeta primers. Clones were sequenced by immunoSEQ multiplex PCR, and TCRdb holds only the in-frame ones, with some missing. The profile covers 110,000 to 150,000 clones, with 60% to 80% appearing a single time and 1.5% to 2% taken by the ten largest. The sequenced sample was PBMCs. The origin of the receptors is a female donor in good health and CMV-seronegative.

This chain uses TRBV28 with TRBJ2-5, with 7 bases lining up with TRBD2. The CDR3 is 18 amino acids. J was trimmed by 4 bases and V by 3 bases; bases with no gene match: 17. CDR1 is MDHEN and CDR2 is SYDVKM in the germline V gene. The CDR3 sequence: CASSFGPGRALRGETQYF. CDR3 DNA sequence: TGTGCCAGCAGTTTTGGTCCAGGGAGGGCCTTAAGAGGAGAGACCCAGTACTTC.

In DNA, the CDR3 is TGCGCCAGCAGCCAGGGTGATTGGGAGGTTATCGGCCGACTTGAAGCTTTCTTT. The encoded protein is CASSQGDWEVIGRLEAFF. This chain links TRBV4-1 with TRBJ1-1; D unresolved. Trimming removed 3 bases from V and 7 bases from J, with 27 bases in between. The CDR3 sequence is 18 residues long. CDR1 is MGHRA, CDR2 YSYEKL, per germline.

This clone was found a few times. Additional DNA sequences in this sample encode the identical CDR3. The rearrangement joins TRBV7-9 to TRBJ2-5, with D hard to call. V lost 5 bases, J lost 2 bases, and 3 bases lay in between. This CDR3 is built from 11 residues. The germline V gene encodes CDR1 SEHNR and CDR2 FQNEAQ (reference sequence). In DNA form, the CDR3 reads TGTGCCAGCAGCCTTCAAGAGACCCAGTACTTC. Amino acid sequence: CASSLQETQYF. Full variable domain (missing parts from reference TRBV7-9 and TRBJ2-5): DTGVSQNPRHKITKRGQNVTFRCDPISEHNRLYWYRQTLGQGPEFLTYFQNEAQLEKSRLLSDRFSAERPKGSFSTLEIQRTEQGDSAMYLCASSLQETQYFGPGTRLLVL.

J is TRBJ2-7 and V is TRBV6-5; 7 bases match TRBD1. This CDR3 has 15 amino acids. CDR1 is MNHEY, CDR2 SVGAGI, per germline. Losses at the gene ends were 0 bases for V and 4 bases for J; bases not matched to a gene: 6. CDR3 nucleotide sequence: TGTGCCAGCAGTTACTCCGGACAGGAACAATACGAGCAGTACTTC. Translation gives CASSYSGQEQYEQYF.

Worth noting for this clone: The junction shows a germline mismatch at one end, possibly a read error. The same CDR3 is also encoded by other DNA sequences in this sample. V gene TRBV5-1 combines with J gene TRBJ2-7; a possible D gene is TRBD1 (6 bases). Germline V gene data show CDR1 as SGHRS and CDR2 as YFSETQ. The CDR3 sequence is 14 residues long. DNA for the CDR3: TGCGCCAGCAGCTTAGAGGCCAGGGGCTACGAACAGTACTTC. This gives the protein CASSLEARGYEQYF. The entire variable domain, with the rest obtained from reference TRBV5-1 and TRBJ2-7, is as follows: KAGVTQTPRYLIKTRGQQVTLSCSPISGHRSVSWYQQTPGQGLQFLFEYFSETQRNKGNFPGRFSGRQFSNSRSEMNVSTLELGDSALYLCASSLEARGYEQYFGPGTRLTVT.

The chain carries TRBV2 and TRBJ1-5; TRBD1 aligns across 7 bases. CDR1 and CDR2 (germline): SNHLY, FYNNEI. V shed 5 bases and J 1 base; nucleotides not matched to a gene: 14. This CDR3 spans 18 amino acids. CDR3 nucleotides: TGTGCCAGCAGTCTACGTGGAGACAGGGACCAGAGCAATCAGCCCCAGCATTTT. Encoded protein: CASSLRGDRDQSNQPQHF.

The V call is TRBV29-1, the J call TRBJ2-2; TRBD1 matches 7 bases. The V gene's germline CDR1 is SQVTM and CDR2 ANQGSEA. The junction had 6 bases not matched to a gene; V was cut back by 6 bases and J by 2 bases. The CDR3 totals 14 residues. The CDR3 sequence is CSVAGTDNTGELFF. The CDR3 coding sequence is TGCAGCGTCGCCGGGACAGACAACACCGGGGAGCTGTTTTTT.

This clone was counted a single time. The CDR3 reads CASSLGGGLRDNAYEQYF. CDR3 bases: TGCGCCAGCAGCTTGGGGGGGGGCCTTAGGGACAATGCCTACGAGCAGTACTTC. The chain recombines TRBV5-1 with TRBJ2-7; weak D call: TRBD2 (7 bases). CDR1 and CDR2 from the germline V gene are SGHRS and YFSETQ. This CDR3 comprises 18 residues. The V end was cut by 0 bases, the J end by 2 bases, with 21 bases between.

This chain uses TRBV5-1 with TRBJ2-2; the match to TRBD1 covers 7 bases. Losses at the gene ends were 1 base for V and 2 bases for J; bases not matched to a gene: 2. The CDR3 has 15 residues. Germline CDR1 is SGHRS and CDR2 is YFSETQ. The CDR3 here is CASSLTGDNTGELFF. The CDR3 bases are TGCGCCAGCAGCTTGACAGGGGATAACACCGGGGAGCTGTTTTTT.

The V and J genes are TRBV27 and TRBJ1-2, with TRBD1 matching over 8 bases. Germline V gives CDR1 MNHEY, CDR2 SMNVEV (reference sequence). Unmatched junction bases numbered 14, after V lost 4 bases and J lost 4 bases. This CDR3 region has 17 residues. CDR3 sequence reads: CASSSRQGRYDGYGYTF. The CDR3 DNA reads TGTGCCAGCAGTTCTCGACAGGGGCGGTATGATGGCTATGGCTACACCTTC.

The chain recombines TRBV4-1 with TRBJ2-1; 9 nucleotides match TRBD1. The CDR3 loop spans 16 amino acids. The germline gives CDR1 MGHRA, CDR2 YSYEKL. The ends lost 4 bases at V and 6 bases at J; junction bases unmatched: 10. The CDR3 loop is CASSRPPGQGGNEQFF. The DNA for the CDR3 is TGCGCCAGCAGCCGACCGCCGGGACAGGGAGGCAATGAGCAGTTCTTC.

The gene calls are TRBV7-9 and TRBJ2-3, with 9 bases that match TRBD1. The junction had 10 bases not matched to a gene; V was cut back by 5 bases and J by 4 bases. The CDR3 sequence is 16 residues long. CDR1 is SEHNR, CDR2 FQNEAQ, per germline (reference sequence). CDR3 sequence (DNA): TGTGCCAGCAGCCCCCTCACAGGGGGCATGGCAGATACGCAGTATTTT. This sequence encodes CASSPLTGGMADTQYF.

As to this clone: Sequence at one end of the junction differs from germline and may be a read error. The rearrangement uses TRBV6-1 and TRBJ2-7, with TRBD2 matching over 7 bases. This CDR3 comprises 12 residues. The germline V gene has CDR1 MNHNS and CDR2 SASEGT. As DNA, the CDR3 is TGTGCCGCTCCTGGGGGAGGGAGCGAGCGGTACTTC. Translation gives CAAPGGGSERYF.

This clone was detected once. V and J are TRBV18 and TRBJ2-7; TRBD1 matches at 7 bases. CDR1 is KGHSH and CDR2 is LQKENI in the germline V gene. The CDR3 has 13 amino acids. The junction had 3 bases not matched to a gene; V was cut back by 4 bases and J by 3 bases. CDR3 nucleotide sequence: TGTGCCAGCTCACAGGGGGCGCGCTACGAGCAGTACTTC. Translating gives CASSQGARYEQYF.

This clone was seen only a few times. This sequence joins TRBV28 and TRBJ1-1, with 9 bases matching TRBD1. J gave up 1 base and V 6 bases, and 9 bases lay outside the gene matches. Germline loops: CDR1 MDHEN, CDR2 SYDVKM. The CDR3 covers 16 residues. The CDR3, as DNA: TGTGCCAGCAGGCCCACCTTGGGACAGGGGAACACTGAAGCTTTCTTT. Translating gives CASRPTLGQGNTEAFF.

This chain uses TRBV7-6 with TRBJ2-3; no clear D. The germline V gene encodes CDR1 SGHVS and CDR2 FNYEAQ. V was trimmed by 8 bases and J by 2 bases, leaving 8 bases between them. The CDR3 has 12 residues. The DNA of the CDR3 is TGTGCCAGCTCGAGCCTCACAGATACGCAGTATTTT. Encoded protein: CASSSLTDTQYF.

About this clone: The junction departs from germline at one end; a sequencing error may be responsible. CDR3 residues: CSSSSTGTEAFF. For the CDR3, the DNA is TGTTCCAGCAGCTCGACAGGGACTGAAGCTTTCTTT. V is TRBV7-9 and J is TRBJ1-1; 7 nucleotides agree with TRBD1. Germline V gene data show CDR1 as SEHNR and CDR2 as FQNEAQ (reference sequence). This CDR3 comprises 12 residues.

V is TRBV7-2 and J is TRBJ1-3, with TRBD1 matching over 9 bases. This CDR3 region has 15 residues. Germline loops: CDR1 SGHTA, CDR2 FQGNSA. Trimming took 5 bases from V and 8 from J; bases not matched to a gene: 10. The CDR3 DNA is TGTGCCAGCAGCCTCGGGACAGGGAGGTTGGACACCATATATTTT. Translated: CASSLGTGRLDTIYF.

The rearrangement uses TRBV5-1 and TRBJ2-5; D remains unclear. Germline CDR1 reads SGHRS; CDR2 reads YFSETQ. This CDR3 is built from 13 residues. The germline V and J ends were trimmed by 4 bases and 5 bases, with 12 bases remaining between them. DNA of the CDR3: TGCGCCAGCAGCATGACGGGTAGTGAGACCCAGTACTTC. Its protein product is CASSMTGSETQYF. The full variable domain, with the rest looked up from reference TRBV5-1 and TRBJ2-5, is KAGVTQTPRYLIKTRGQQVTLSCSPISGHRSVSWYQQTPGQGLQFLFEYFSETQRNKGNFPGRFSGRQFSNSRSEMNVSTLELGDSALYLCASSMTGSETQYFGPGTRLLVL.

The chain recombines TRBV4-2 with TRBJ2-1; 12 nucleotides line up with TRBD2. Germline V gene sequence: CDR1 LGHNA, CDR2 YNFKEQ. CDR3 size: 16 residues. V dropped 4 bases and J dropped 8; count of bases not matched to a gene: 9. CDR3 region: CASSLRTSGVKDEQFF. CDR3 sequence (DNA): TGTGCCAGCAGCCTCAGGACTAGCGGGGTGAAGGATGAGCAGTTCTTC.

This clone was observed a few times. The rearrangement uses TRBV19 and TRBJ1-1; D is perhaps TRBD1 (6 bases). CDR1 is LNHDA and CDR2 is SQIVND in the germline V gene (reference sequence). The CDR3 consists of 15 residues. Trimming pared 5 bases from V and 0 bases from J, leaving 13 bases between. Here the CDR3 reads CASSPGGQMNTEAFF. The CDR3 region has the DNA TGTGCCAGTAGTCCCGGAGGACAGATGAACACTGAAGCTTTCTTT.

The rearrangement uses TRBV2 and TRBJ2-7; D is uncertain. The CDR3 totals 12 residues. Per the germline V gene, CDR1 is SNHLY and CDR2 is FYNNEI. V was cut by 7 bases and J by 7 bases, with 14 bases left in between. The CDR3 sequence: CASMSAYYEQYF. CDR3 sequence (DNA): TGTGCCAGCATGAGCGCCTACTATGAGCAGTACTTC.

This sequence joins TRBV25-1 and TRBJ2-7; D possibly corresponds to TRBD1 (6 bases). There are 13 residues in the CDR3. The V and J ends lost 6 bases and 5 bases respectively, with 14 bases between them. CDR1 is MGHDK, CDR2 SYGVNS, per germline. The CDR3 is CASSRDIRDEQYF. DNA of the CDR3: TGTGCCAGCAGCCGGGACATCCGTGACGAGCAGTACTTC.

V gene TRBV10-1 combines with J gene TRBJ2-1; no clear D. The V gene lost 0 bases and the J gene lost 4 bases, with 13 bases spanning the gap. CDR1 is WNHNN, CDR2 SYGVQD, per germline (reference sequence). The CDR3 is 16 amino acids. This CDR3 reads CASSESGLTPYNEQFF. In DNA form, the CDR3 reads TGCGCCAGCAGTGAGTCGGGCTTAACCCCTTACAATGAGCAGTTCTTC.

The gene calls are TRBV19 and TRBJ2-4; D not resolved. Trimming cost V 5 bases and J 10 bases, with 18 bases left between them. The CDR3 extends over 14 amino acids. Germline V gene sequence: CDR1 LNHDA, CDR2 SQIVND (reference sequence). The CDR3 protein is CASSPDWLKSIQYF. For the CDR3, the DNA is TGTGCCAGTAGTCCCGACTGGTTGAAAAGTATTCAGTACTTC.

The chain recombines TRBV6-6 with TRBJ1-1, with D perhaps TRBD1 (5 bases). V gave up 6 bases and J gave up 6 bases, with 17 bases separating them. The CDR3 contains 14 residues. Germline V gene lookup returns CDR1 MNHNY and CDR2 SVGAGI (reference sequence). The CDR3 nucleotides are TGTGCCAGCAGGTACGGGGGGGGATCGGCTGAAGCTTTCTTT. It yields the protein CASRYGGGSAEAFF.

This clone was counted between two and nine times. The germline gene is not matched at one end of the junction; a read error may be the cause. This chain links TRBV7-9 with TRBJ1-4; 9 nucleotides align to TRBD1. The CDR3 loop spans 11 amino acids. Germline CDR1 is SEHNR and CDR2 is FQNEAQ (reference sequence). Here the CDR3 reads CASSSSGQGEF. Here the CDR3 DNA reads TGTGCCAGCAGCTCGTCGGGACAGGGTGAATTT.

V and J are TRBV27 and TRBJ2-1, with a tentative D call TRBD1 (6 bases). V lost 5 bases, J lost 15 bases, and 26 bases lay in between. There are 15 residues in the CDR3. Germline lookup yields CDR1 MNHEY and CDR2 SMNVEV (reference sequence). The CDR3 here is CASSPRDIGAGHRFF. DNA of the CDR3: TGTGCCAGCAGTCCTCGGGACATCGGAGCCGGACACCGGTTCTTC.

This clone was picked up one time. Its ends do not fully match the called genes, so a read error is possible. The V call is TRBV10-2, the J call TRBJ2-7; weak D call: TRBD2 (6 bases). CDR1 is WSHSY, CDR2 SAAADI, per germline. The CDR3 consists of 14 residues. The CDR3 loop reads CVSNTRAGRPEQYF. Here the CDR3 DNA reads TGCGTCAGCAACACAAGGGCGGGGCGGCCCGAGCAGTACTTC.

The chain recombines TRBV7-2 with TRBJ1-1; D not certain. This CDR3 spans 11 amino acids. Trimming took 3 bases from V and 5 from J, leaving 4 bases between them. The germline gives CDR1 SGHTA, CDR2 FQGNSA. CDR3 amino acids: CASSFSTEAFF. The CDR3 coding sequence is TGTGCCAGCAGCTTCAGTACTGAAGCTTTCTTT.